These T cell receptor beta chains were read from a single sample in a study of STAT5B mutations in CD4+ large granular lymphocyte leukemia. Produced via immunoSEQ multiplex PCR; TCRdb's table is partial and in-frame only. The sample carries some 45,000 clones, around 86% recorded once. The sample was CD4+ T cells from blood buffy coats. All receptors come from a human donor in good health. The CDR3 runs from the conserved cysteine through the conserved F or W. The D gene is left open where the match is weak. The size entry is marked missing in some rows and otherwise reads once, few, many or a size class.

CDR3 DNA: TGTGCCAGCAGCAAAGAAGGGCTGCAGGGGCAGCCCCAGCATTTT
CDR3 protein: CASSKEGLQGQPQHF
V gene: TRBV21-1
D gene: NA
J gene: TRBJ1-5
CDR3 length: 15
clone size: NA

CDR3 DNA: TGTGCCAGCAGCGGCATTGCGAGGGGGCTCTACGAGCAGTACTTC
CDR3 protein: CASSGIARGLYEQYF
V gene: TRBV21-1
D gene: NA
J gene: TRBJ2-7
CDR3 length: 15
clone size: NA

CDR3 DNA: TGCAGCGTGGCGTTTCAGGGGGCGACAGATACGCAGTATTTT
CDR3 protein: CSVAFQGATDTQYF
V gene: TRBV29-1
D gene: TRBD1
J gene: TRBJ2-3
CDR3 length: 14
clone size: NA

CDR3 DNA: TGTGCCAGCAGCCCTCAACGGTCCCGGTGGAGCACTGAAGCTTTCTTT
CDR3 protein: CASSPQRSRWSTEAFF
V gene: TRBV5-6
D gene: NA
J gene: TRBJ1-1
CDR3 length: 16
clone size: NA

CDR3 DNA: TGTGCCAGCAGCCCGGACGGGCGCAGCTCCTACAATGAGCAGTTCTTC
CDR3 protein: CASSPDGRSSYNEQFF
V gene: TRBV9
D gene: NA
J gene: TRBJ2-1
CDR3 length: 16
clone size: NA

CDR3 DNA: TGTGCCAGCAGCCGAGGAGACAGGGGGGACGGTCAGCCCCAGCATTTT
CDR3 protein: CASSRGDRGDGQPQHF
V gene: TRBV28
D gene: TRBD1
J gene: TRBJ1-5
CDR3 length: 16
clone size: NA

CDR3 DNA: TGCGCCAGCAGCCAAGCAGGGACCGGCGGGGACATTCAGTACTTC
CDR3 protein: CASSQAGTGGDIQYF
V gene: TRBV4-1
D gene: NA
J gene: TRBJ2-4
CDR3 length: 15
clone size: NA

CDR3 DNA: TGTGCCAGCAGTTTTAGGGTCAACTCGGGTGAAAAACTGTTTTTT
CDR3 protein: CASSFRVNSGEKLFF
V gene: TRBV27
D gene: NA
J gene: TRBJ1-4
CDR3 length: 15
clone size: once

CDR3 DNA: TGTGCCAGCAGCTCTGGGGTGTCTAGCGGGAGCTCCTACGAGCAGTACTTC
CDR3 protein: CASSSGVSSGSSYEQYF
V gene: TRBV5-8
D gene: TRBD2
J gene: TRBJ2-7
CDR3 length: 17
clone size: NA

CDR3 DNA: TGTGCCAGCAGTGTCTCTAGGACAGGGGGCTTTACTGAAGCTTTCTTT
CDR3 protein: CASSVSRTGGFTEAFF
V gene: TRBV6-1
D gene: TRBD1
J gene: TRBJ1-1
CDR3 length: 16
clone size: NA

CDR3 DNA: TGTGCCAGCTCTTTTTCGGGGGCGACTAACACTGAAGCTTTCTTT
CDR3 protein: CASSFSGATNTEAFF
V gene: TRBV18
D gene: NA
J gene: TRBJ1-1
CDR3 length: 15
clone size: NA

CDR3 DNA: TGTGCCAGCAAAAACGGACAGGCCGGGGAGACCCAGTACTTC
CDR3 protein: CASKNGQAGETQYF
V gene: TRBV6-5
D gene: TRBD1
J gene: TRBJ2-5
CDR3 length: 14
clone size: once

CDR3 DNA: TGTGCCAGCAGTCTCAAGACAGGAAATCAGCCCCAGCATTTT
CDR3 protein: CASSLKTGNQPQHF
V gene: TRBV27
D gene: NA
J gene: TRBJ1-5
CDR3 length: 14
clone size: NA

CDR3 DNA: TGCGCCAGCAGCTCGAGAGCGGGAGGAACAGATACGCAGTATTTT
CDR3 protein: CASSSRAGGTDTQYF
V gene: TRBV5-1
D gene: TRBD2
J gene: TRBJ2-3
CDR3 length: 15
clone size: NA

CDR3 DNA: TGTGCCAGCTCACCACAAGGGGGCACAGATACGCAGTATTTT
CDR3 protein: CASSPQGGTDTQYF
V gene: TRBV18
D gene: NA
J gene: TRBJ2-3
CDR3 length: 14
clone size: NA

CDR3 DNA: TGTGCCAGCAGTGATGGTACGAGTTACAATCAGCCCCAGCATTTT
CDR3 protein: CASSDGTSYNQPQHF
V gene: TRBV2
D gene: NA
J gene: TRBJ1-5
CDR3 length: 15
clone size: NA

CDR3 DNA: TGTGCCATCAGGGACCTCGGCAGGGGAGAGCAGTACTTC
CDR3 protein: CAIRDLGRGEQYF
V gene: TRBV10-3
D gene: NA
J gene: TRBJ2-7
CDR3 length: 13
clone size: NA

CDR3 DNA: TGTGCCAGCAGCTTCTCGACTAGCGGAGAGACCCAGTACTTC
CDR3 protein: CASSFSTSGETQYF
V gene: TRBV7-9
D gene: TRBD2
J gene: TRBJ2-5
CDR3 length: 14
clone size: NA

CDR3 DNA: TGCGCCAGCAGCTTAACACAGGATGAGCAGTTCTTC
CDR3 protein: CASSLTQDEQFF
V gene: TRBV5-1
D gene: NA
J gene: TRBJ2-1
CDR3 length: 12
clone size: NA

CDR3 DNA: TGTGCCAGCAGCTTAGTAGGTGTCGCCGCTTTCTTT
CDR3 protein: CASSLVGVAAFF
V gene: TRBV7-2
D gene: NA
J gene: TRBJ1-1
CDR3 length: 12
clone size: few

CDR3 DNA: TGCGCCAGCAGCTTGCACTGGAACGGTTCACCCCTCCACTTT
CDR3 protein: CASSLHWNGSPLHF
V gene: TRBV5-1
D gene: NA
J gene: TRBJ1-6
CDR3 length: 14
clone size: NA

CDR3 DNA: TGTGCCAGCAGCTATGGGCCAAACTCTGGGGCCAACGTCCTGACTTTC
CDR3 protein: CASSYGPNSGANVLTF
V gene: TRBV7-3
D gene: NA
J gene: TRBJ2-6
CDR3 length: 16
clone size: NA